This T cell receptor beta chain is drawn from a study of T-cell reconstitution after alpha-beta-depleted transplantation in children. General study points: After one year, T-cell counts and TCRbeta diversity mostly came from new T cells. Several hundred graft clones that had expanded were reportedly the source of alpha-beta T cells about two months after transplant. For some patients, TCRbeta diversity was high at day 60 because of recipient T cells and thymic progenitors that survived.

On this clonotype itself: Antigen: not known.

Unique molecular identifiers tagged the TCRbeta library. TCRdb used MiXCR to reprocess the PCR reads, holding one entry per CDR3 protein. The sample holds about 830,000 distinct CDR3 sequences; roughly 15% are singletons and the top ten take approximately 5%. Germline V gene data show CDR1 as MNHEY and CDR2 as SMNVEV (reference sequence). The CDR3 spans 18 residues. The junction had 10 bases not matched to a gene; V was cut back by 4 bases and J by 2 bases. This rearrangement joins TRBV27 to TRBJ2-6; 8 bases map to TRBD2. The sample here was PBMCs, mostly from graft donor cells, taken 360 days after TCRalphabeta/CD19-depleted stem cell transplant. The receptor was isolated from a male patient younger than 18 who had a stem cell transplant for acute lymphoblastic leukemia, so the T cells may come from the graft donor. The CDR3 DNA reads as TGTGCCAGCAGTTCCCCAACGGGGGGGTTAGCTGGGGCCAACGTCCTGACTTTC. It codes for CASSSPTGGLAGANVLTF.